This is a list of T cell receptor beta chains from one sample in a study of blood T cells in healthy people across ages. TCRdb reprocessed the 5' RACE reads via MiXCR and lists one record per CDR3 protein. Here the sample spans about 1.5 million distinct CDR3 sequences, approximately 43% being singletons. Sequenced: blood. The receptor set was obtained from a woman in her late teens or twenties in good health. CDR3s leave out the opening cysteine and the closing phenylalanine or tryptophan.

j_call v_call cdr3_aa
TRBJ2-7 TRBV18 ASSPRNKPSYEQY
NA TRBV21-1 AGSKTPGQAYNEQY
TRBJ1-1 TRBV20-1 SAPGRTGGNTEAF
TRBJ1-3 TRBV30 ASHRDLGDTIY
TRBJ1-2 TRBV7-2 ASSSGQGSMGT
TRBJ1-1 TRBV12-3/TRBV12-4 ASTDRTGGNENTEAF
NA TRBV20-1 SASRTSGTQETQF
TRBJ2-5 TRBV29-1 SAATASEETQY
TRBJ2-7 TRBV9 ASSVGPGSYEQY
TRBJ2-3 TRBV14 ASSQVEYTQY
TRBJ1-2 TRBV29-1 SVEHRGPYYGYT
TRBJ2-7 TRBV5-1 AGSLGVTQQPGEQY
TRBJ1-6 TRBV4-2 ASSQDSRVNSPLH
TRBJ2-6 TRBV12-3/TRBV12-4 ASSPRRNSGANVLT
TRBJ1-5 TRBV27 ASSLRGADQPQH
TRBJ2-3 TRBV20-1 SASPRDRGLDTQY
TRBJ1-1 TRBV4-2 ASSQGTARGRMNTKAF
TRBJ1-2 TRBV20-1 SASPSGFYT
TRBJ2-1 TRBV3-1 ASSQSGGSYEQF
TRBJ2-5 TRBV20-1 SAFTPASGSRGYLETQY
TRBJ2-4 TRBV6-5 ASSPPGQEQY
TRBJ1-1 TRBV25-1 ASSRDGGRTEAF
TRBJ1-1 TRBV20-1 SATDEATEAF
NA TRBV20-1 SARGTGAGETQY
TRBJ1-4 TRBV4-2 ASSQVLSERLF
TRBJ2-1 TRBV6-5 ATRRGGQTYNEQF
TRBJ2-1 TRBV15 ATNGMYNEQF
TRBJ1-5 TRBV4-3 ASSQVSGQPQH
TRBJ2-1 TRBV3-1 ASSQLGLAPYDEQF
TRBJ2-3 TRBV12-3/TRBV12-4 ASSRLVTDAQY
NA TRBV5-1 ASSLALPAYNEQY
TRBJ1-1 TRBV20-1 SARKGPAGAEAF
TRBJ2-7 TRBV7-2 ASSLALGLEGYEQY
TRBJ1-2 TRBV27 ASSPRQGQDDGYT
TRBJ1-2 TRBV7-2 ASSPPGQGFWGYT
TRBJ2-3 TRBV10-2 ASSEPGSNTQY
TRBJ2-1 TRBV12-3/TRBV12-4 ASSLRLAGGSSNEQF
NA TRBV7-7 ASSLAWTGAYNEQY
TRBJ2-5 TRBV14 ASSQEGQGRETQY
TRBJ2-1 TRBV7-9 ASSLGVGATYNEQF
TRBJ2-2 TRBV5-1 ASSPLVGSGNTGELF
TRBJ2-5 TRBV2 ARSGTGLNEQY
TRBJ2-3 TRBV7-2 ASSSSAARTDTQY
TRBJ2-7 TRBV6-2/TRBV6-3 ASSYSGQSEQY
TRBJ2-1 TRBV2 ATVRDRGDEQF